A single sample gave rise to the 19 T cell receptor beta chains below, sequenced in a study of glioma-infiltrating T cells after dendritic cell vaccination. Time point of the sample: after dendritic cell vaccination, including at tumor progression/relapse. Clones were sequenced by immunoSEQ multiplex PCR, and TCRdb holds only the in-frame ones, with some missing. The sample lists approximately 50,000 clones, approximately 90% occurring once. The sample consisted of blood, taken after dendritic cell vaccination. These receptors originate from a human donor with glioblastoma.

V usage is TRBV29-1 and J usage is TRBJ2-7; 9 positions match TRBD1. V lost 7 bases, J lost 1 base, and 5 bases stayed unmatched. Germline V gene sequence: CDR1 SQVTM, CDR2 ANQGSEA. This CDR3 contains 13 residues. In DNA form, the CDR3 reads TGCAGCGCTGAGACAGGGGGTTCCTACGAGCAGTACTTC. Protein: CSAETGGSYEQYF.

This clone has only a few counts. The DNA of the CDR3 is TGTGCCAGCAGGGGGCTTGGGTCAAACTATGGCTACACCTTC. Protein: CASRGLGSNYGYTF. This chain uses TRBV27 with TRBJ1-2, with D perhaps matching TRBD1 (5 bases). The CDR3 runs to 14 residues. The germline V gene encodes CDR1 MNHEY and CDR2 SMNVEV (reference sequence). Trimming shortened V by 6 bases and J by 2 bases, and 13 bases separated the two germline ends.

The CDR3 DNA sequence: TGTGCCAGCAGCCGAACCGAGGGTGCCGGGGGGGGCTACACCTTC. Encoded protein: CASSRTEGAGGGYTF. The rearrangement uses TRBV13 and TRBJ1-2; the D gene is possibly TRBD1 (5 bases). Germline V gene lookup returns CDR1 PRHDT and CDR2 FYEKMQ (reference sequence). Deletions cut 5 bases from V and 8 bases from J, with 21 bases between. The CDR3 covers 15 residues.

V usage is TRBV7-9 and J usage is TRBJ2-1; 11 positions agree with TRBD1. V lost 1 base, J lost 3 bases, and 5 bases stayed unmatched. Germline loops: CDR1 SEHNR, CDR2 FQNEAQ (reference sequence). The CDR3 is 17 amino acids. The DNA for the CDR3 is TGTGCCAGCAGCTTAGTGGGACAGGGGGGTCTCTACAATGAGCAGTTCTTC. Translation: CASSLVGQGGLYNEQFF.

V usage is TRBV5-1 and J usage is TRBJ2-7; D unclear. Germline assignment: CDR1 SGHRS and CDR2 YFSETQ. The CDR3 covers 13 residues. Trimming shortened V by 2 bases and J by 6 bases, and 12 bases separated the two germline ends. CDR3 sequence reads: CASSFSTPSEQYF. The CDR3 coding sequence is TGCGCCAGCAGCTTCTCTACCCCCTCCGAGCAGTACTTC.

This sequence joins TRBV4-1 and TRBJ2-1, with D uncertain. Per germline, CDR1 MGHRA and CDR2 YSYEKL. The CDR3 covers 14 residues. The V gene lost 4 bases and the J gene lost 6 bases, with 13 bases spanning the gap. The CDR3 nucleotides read TGCGCCAGCAGCCTGACTCAAACGGCCAATGAGCAGTTCTTC. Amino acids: CASSLTQTANEQFF.

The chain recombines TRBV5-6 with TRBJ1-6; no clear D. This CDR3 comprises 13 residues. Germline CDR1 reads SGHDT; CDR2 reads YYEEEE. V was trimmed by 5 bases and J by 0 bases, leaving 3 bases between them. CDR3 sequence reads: CASRSSYNSPLHF. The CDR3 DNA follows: TGTGCCAGCAGGAGCTCCTATAATTCACCCCTCCACTTT. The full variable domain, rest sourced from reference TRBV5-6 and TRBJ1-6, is DAGVTQSPTHLIKTRGQQVTLRCSPKSGHDTVSWYQQALGQGPQFIFQYYEEEERQRGNFPDRFSGHQFPNYSSELNVNALLLGDSALYLCASRSSYNSPLHFGNGTRLTVT.

DNA for the CDR3: TGTGCCAGCAGCTTAGGACCCTCCCGGGGGATTAACACCGGGGAGCTGTTTTTT. Its protein is CASSLGPSRGINTGELFF. The chain is built from TRBV7-6 and TRBJ2-2, with D perhaps matching TRBD2 (6 bases). Trimming took off 1 base at V and 2 bases at J, with 17 bases between the two ends. Germline CDR1 and CDR2: SGHVS and FNYEAQ. The CDR3 sequence is 18 residues long.

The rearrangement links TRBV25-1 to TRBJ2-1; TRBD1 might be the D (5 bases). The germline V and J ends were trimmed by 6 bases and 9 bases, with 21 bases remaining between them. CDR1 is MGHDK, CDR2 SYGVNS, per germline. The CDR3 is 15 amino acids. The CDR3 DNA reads TGTGCCAGCAGATTCAGTCAAACAGGAAAGTCTGAGCAGTTCTTC. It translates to CASRFSQTGKSEQFF.

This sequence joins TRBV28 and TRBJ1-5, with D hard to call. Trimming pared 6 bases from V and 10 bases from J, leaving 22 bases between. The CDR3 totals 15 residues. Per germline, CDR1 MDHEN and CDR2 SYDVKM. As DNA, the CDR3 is TGTGCCAGCAGCAGAAAGTCAGGTCGGCACAGTCCCCAGCATTTT. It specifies CASSRKSGRHSPQHF.

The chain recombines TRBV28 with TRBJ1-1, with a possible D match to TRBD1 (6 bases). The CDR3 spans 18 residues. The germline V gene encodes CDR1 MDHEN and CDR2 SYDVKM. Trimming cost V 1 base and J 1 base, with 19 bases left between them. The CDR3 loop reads CASSLYLGADTRNTEAFF. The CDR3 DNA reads TGTGCCAGCAGTTTATATCTGGGGGCGGATACGAGGAACACTGAAGCTTTCTTT.

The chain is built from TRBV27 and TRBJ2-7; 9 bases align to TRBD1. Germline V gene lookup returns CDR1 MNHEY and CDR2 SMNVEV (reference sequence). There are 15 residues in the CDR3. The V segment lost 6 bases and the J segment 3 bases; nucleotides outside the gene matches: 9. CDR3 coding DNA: TGTGCCAGCAGGGCTACCGGGACAGGGAACTACGAGCAGTACTTC. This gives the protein CASRATGTGNYEQYF.

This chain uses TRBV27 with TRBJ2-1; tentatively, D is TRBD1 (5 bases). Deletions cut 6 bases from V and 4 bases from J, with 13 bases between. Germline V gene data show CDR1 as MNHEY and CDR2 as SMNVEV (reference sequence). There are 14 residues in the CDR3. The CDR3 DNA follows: TGTGCCAGCAGGTTTTCATCAGGGTACAATGAGCAGTTCTTC. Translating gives CASRFSSGYNEQFF.

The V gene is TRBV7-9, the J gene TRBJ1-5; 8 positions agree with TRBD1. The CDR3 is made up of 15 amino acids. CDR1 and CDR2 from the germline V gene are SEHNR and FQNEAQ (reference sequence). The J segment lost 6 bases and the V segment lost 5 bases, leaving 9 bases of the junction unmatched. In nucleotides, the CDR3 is TGTGCCAGCAGCCCCACGGGACAGGCCATTCAGCCCCAGCATTTT. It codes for CASSPTGQAIQPQHF.

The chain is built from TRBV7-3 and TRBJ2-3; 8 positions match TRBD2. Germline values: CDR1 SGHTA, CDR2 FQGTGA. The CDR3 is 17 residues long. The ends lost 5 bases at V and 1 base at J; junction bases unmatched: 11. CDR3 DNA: TGTGCCAGCAGCCATAACCCGGGACTAGTGGGCACAGATACGCAGTATTTT. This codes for CASSHNPGLVGTDTQYF.

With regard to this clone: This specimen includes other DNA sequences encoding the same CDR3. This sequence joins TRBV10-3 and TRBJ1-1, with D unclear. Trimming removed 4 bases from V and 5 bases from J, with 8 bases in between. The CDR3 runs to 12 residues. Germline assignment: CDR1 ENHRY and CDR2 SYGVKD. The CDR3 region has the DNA TGTGCCATCAGTGGTCCGGGGACTGAAGCTTTCTTT. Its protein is CAISGPGTEAFF.

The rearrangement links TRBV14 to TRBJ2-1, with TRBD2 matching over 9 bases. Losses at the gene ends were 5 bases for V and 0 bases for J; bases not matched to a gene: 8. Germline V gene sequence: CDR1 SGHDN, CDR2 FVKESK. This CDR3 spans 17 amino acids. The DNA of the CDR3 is TGTGCCAGCAGCGCGGGGCTAGCGGGGAGCTCCTACAATGAGCAGTTCTTC. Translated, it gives CASSAGLAGSSYNEQFF.

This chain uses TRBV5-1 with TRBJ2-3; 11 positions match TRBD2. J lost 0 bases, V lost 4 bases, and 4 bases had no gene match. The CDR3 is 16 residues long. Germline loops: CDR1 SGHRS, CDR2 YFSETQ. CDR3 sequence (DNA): TGCGCCAGCAGCCCCCGGACTAGCGGGAGCACAGATACGCAGTATTTT. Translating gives CASSPRTSGSTDTQYF.

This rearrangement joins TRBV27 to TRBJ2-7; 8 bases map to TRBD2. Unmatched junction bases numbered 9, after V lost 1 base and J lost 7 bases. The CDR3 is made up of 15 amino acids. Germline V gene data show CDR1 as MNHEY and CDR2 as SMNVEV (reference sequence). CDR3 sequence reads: CASSLFREGRREQYF. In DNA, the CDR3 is TGTGCCAGCAGTTTATTCCGGGAGGGCCGAAGGGAGCAGTACTTC.